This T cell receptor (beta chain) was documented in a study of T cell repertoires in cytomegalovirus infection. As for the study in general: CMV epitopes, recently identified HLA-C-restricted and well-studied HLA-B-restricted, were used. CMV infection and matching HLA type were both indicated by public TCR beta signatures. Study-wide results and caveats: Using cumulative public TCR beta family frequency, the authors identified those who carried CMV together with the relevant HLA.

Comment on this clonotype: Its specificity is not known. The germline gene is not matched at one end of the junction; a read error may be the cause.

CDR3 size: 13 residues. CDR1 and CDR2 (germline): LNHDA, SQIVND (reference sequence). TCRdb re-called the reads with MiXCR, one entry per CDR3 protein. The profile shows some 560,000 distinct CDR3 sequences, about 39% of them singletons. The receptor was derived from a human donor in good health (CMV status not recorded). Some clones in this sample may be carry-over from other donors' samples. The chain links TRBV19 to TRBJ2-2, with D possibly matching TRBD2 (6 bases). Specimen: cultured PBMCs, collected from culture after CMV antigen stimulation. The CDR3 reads CASSPTGVGELFF. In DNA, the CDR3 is TGTGCCAGTAGCCCCACGGGGGTCGGGGAACTGTTTTTT.